This entry features one T cell receptor (beta chain) sequence. The clone's antigen remains unknown. Per-base quality was not reported, and no clone a single base away is much larger than it. The data belong to a study of shared clonotypes between healthy human individuals (dated by TCRdb to the early 2020s). Describing the broader study: The cohort comprised a couple of women and a few men aged 18 to 49 years. For each donor, three plates each were used for CD4 naive and CD4 memory, two plates were used for CD8 naive, and one plate was used for CD8 memory. Per donor, leukapheresis produced somewhere between about 0.94 and 9 billion PBMCs. To increase sequencing depth and limit assay-specific biases, TCR repertoire library preparation and sequencing were carried out by different laboratories using diverse techniques. To estimate repertoire size and how much clonotype sharing occurs between individuals, the study deeply sequenced the blood TCR repertoires of 5 or 6 healthy adults.

Donors were healthy HIV-negative adults with no recently reported acute infections or vaccinations. All donors were Caucasian adults living in Nashville, Tennessee, USA. CD4+ T cells were enriched by magnetic negative selection; naive cells were then positively selected on CD45RA, and the negative fraction formed the memory subset. Blood was collected by leukapheresis, and PBMCs were isolated by Ficoll-Histopaque density gradient centrifugation and then cryopreserved in liquid nitrogen vapor phase. Analytical flow cytometry was used to check the purity and quantity of every magnetically sorted T cell population. From each sorted fraction, genomic DNA was isolated and quantified by UV absorbance on a Nanodrop 2000c. Measured from the cysteine to the phenylalanine, the CDR3 is 15 residues long. The sequence is cut down to CDR3 DNA, 45 bases in frame from base 1. In the germline V gene, CDR1 corresponds to MDHEN and CDR2 to SYDVKM. Here V drops 6 bases and J drops 7 bases, and the junction holds 11 bases not matched to any gene.

What the authors observed across the whole study: The genetic and exposure-history diversity represented was limited by the small number of donors. Sampling was restricted to blood, and TCR repertoires in tissues likely differ from the TCR repertoires found in blood. Larger estimated clonotype richness was generally found for naive subsets than for memory subsets. Higher generation probabilities were observed for clonotypes shared by all four sorted-subset donors than for non-shared clonotypes. Pairwise subsampling indicated that sequencing depth was expected to affect the degree of clonotype sharing among donors. When several donors were compared, the shared fraction of clonotypes was around 5% for naive CD4, 3% to 4% for naive CD8, 2% to 2.5% for memory CD4, and less than 0.5% for memory CD8. Rarefaction of sorted-subset datasets indicated incomplete sequencing despite the large sequencing depth.

TCR CDR3 regions were amplified from genomic DNA by multiplex PCR using the deep immunoSEQ assay. Extracted genomic DNA from each cell subset was spread evenly across all wells of several immunoSEQ 96-well plates, with each plate serving as a replicate. For sorted subsets, 150 to 250 ng of genomic DNA, equivalent to 30,000 or so T cell genomes, went into each replicate PCR. Purified libraries were measured with a Qubit 3.0 fluorometer, size-checked on a Bioanalyzer 2100, and measured again with the KAPA Library Quantification kit. Every immunoSEQ 96-well plate was sequenced on a dedicated single-read 150-cycle Illumina NextSeq 550 flow cell. On the study's bioinformatics: The immunoSEQ output contained only junctional sequences without quality scores, so filtering could not match that applied to full-length reads. To assign V/J genes and CDR3, sequences were annotated using PyIR, a Python wrapper for IgBLAST v1.9, with IMGT germline references. Any read was removed if the V/J assignment was weak (E-value above 1e-6), the CDR3 was missing, or the read contained stop codons, out-of-frame junctions, or ambiguous translated residues. A V3J clonotype was defined by an identical inferred V gene, J gene, and CDR3 amino acid sequence. To compute the percentage overlap between repertoires, the number of shared unique clonotypes was divided by the size of the smaller repertoire. Three approaches were used to assess repertoire richness: RTK rarefaction, the Chao1 estimator, and Recon v2.1 estimates of unobserved clonotypes. Generation probabilities were computed with OLGA for all TCRbeta clonotypes obtained by the gDNA method from a handful of donors. The table was pulled from immuneACCESS by TCRdb, which kept in-frame rearrangements only. Such tables lose some clones; where checked, under half of the loss comes from unresolved V genes, and the rest has no known cause. That table gives V, J and clone size, and the DNA gave D and trimming. The sample yields 950,000 to 1,200,000 clones; approximately 77% were counted once. Of the sample, approximately 0.95% is held by the ten largest clones.

The TCR was taken from a young man in good health. Some clones in this sample may be carry-over from other donors' samples. Recombination linked TRBV28 to TRBJ1-4; 7 nucleotides in the junction match TRBD1. The specimen was memory CD4+ T cells from PBMCs. This specimen's cell subset or site label, interpreted: CD45RA-negative fraction. The nucleotide sequence is given as TGTGCCAGCAGCCAGACAGGGCCTGGCGGTGAAAAACTGTTTTTT. Its protein product is CASSQTGPGGEKLFF.